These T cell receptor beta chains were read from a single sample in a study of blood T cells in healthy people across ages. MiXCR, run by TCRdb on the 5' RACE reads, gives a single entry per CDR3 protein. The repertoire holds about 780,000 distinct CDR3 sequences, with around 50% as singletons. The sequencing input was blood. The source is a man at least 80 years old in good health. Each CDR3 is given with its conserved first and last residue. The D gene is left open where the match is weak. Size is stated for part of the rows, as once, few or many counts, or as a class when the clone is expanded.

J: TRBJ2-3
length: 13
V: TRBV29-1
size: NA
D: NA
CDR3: CSVETRGTDTQYF
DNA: TGCAGCGTGGAGACCAGGGGTACGGATACGCAGTATTTT

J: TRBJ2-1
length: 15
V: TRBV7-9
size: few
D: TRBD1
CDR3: CASSSGTDLYNEQFF
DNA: TGTGCCAGCAGCTCCGGGACAGACCTTTACAATGAGCAGTTCTTC

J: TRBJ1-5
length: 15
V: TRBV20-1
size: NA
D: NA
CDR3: CSARDLGFSNQPQHF
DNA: TGCAGTGCTAGAGATTTGGGGTTTAGCAATCAGCCCCAGCATTTT

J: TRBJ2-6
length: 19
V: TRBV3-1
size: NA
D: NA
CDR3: CASSQIRLGRLSGANVLTF
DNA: TGTGCCAGCAGCCAGATCAGGTTGGGGAGGCTCTCTGGGGCCAACGTCCTGACTTTC

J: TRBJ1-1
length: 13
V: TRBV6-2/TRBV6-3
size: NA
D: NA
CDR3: CASSYTERTEAFF
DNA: TGTGCCAGCAGTTACACAGAGAGGACTGAAGCTTTCTTT

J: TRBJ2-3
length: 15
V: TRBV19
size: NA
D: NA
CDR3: CASSLNRDFTVTQYF
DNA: TGTGCCAGTAGTCTTAACAGGGATTTCACAGTTACGCAGTATTTT

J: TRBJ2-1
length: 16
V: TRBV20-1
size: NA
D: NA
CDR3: CSAATSQTGVYNEQFF
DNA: TGCAGTGCAGCTACCTCCCAAACAGGAGTTTACAATGAGCAGTTCTTC

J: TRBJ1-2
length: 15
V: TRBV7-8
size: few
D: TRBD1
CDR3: CASSLAGTGGKGYTF
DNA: TGTGCCAGCAGCTTAGCTGGTACAGGGGGCAAGGGCTACACCTTC

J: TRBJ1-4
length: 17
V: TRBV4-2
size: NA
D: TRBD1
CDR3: CASSSLLPGQRNEKLFF
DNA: TGTGCCAGCAGCTCCCTATTACCGGGACAGCGGAATGAAAAACTGTTTTTT

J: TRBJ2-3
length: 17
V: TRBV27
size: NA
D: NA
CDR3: CASSWRPGGKSTDTQYF
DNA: TGTGCCAGCAGTTGGAGGCCCGGCGGAAAATCCACAGATACGCAGTATTTT

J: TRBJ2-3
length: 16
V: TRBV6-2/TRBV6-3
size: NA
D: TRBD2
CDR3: CASSDKAGGGTDTQYF
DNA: TGTGCCAGCAGTGATAAAGCGGGAGGAGGGACAGATACGCAGTATTTT

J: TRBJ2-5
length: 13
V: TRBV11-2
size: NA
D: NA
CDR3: CASSPPAWETQYF
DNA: TGTGCCAGCAGCCCCCCGGCTTGGGAGACCCAGTACTTC

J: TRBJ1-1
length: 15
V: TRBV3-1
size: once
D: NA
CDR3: CASSQDGEKDTEAFF
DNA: TGTGCCAGCAGCCAAGATGGGGAGAAGGACACTGAAGCTTTCTTT

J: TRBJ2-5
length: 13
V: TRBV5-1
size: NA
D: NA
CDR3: CASSWNRQETQYF
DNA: TGCGCCAGCAGCTGGAACAGGCAAGAGACCCAGTACTTC

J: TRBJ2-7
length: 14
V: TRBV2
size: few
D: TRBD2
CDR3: CASSGGTSVGEQYF
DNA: TGTGCCAGCAGTGGTGGGACTAGCGTAGGCGAGCAGTACTTC

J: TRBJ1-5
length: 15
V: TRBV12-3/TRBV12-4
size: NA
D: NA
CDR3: CASSLGTAQSGPQHF
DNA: TGTGCCAGCAGTTTAGGGACGGCGCAGAGTGGGCCCCAGCATTTT

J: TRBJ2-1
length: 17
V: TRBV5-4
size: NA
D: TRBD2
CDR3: CASSPGLAGGRYNEQFF
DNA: TGTGCCAGCAGCCCGGGACTAGCGGGAGGAAGATACAATGAGCAGTTCTTC

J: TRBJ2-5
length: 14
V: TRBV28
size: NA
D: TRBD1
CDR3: CASSTQGVGETRYF
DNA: TGTGCCAGCAGCACTCAGGGGGTTGGGGAGACCCGGTACTTC

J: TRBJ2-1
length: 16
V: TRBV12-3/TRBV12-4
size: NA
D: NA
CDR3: CASSLERRGIFNEQFF
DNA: TGTGCCAGCAGTTTAGAGAGAAGGGGGATTTTCAATGAGCAGTTCTTC

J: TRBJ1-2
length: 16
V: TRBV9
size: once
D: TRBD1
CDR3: CASSASLGQPLYGYTF
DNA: TGTGCCAGCAGCGCCTCCCTGGGACAGCCCCTCTATGGCTACACCTTC

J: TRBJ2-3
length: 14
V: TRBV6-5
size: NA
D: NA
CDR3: CASSYSDSTDTQYF
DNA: TGTGCCAGCAGTTACTCGGATAGCACAGATACGCAGTATTTT

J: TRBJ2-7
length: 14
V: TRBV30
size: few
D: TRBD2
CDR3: CAWSPTSGRYEQYF
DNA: TGTGCCTGGAGTCCTACTAGCGGGAGGTACGAGCAGTACTTC

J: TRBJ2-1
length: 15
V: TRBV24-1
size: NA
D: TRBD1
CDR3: CATSETGTGGDEQFF
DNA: TGTGCCACCAGTGAAACCGGGACAGGGGGCGATGAGCAGTTCTTC

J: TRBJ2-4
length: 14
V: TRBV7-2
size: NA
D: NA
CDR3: CASSLATGHNIQYF
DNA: TGTGCCAGCAGCTTAGCGACGGGACACAACATTCAGTACTTC

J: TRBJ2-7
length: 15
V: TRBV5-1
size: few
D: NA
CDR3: CASSCGSGFNGEQYF
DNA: TGCGCCAGCAGCTGTGGGAGCGGCTTCAACGGCGAGCAGTACTTC

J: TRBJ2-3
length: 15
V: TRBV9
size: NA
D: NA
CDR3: CASSAAGTSTDTQYF
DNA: TGTGCCAGCAGCGCCGCGGGGACTAGCACAGATACGCAGTATTTT

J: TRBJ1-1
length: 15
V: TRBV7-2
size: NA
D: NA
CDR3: CASSLALLGTTEAFF
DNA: TGTGCCAGCAGCTTAGCGCTTCTGGGAACCACTGAAGCTTTCTTT

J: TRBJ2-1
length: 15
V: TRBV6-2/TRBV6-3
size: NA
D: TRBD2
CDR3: CASSRIAGGGNEQFF
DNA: TGTGCCAGCAGTAGAATAGCGGGAGGGGGCAATGAGCAGTTCTTC

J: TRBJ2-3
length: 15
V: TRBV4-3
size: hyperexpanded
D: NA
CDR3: CASRQETATTDTQYF
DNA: TGCGCCAGCAGACAAGAGACTGCTACAACAGATACGCAGTATTTT

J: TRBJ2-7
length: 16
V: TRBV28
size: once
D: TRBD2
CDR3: CASSFGGSGSYYEQYF
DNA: TGTGCCAGCAGTTTCGGGGGTAGCGGGAGTTATTACGAGCAGTACTTC

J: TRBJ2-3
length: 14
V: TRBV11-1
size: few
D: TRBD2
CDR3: CASSPREGLDTQYF
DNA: TGTGCCAGCAGCCCACGGGAGGGCCTAGATACGCAGTATTTT

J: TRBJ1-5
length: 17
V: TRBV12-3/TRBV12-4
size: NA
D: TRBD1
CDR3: CASSFANTDRANQPQHF
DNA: TGTGCCAGCAGTTTCGCAAATACGGACAGGGCCAATCAGCCCCAGCATTTT

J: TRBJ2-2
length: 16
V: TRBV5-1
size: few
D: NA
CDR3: CASSLAAGGDAGELFF
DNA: TGCGCCAGCAGCTTGGCAGCTGGGGGTGACGCCGGGGAGCTGTTTTTT

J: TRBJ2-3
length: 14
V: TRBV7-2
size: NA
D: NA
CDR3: CASSFSRSTDTQYF
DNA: TGTGCCAGCAGCTTTTCGCGAAGCACAGATACGCAGTATTTT

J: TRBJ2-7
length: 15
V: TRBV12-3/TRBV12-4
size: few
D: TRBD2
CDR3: CASSSRRAGAYEQYF
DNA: TGTGCCAGCAGTTCACGCCGAGCGGGAGCATACGAGCAGTACTTC

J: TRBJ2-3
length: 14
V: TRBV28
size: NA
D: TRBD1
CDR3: CATSGQGGAYTQYF
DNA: TGTGCCACCTCCGGACAGGGGGGAGCGTATACGCAGTATTTT

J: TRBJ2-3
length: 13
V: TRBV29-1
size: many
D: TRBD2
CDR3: CSPEREGSDTQYF
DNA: TGCAGCCCCGAGCGGGAGGGTTCGGATACGCAGTATTTT

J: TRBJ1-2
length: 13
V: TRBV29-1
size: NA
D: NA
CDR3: CSAEVAQDYGYTF
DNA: TGCAGCGCGGAGGTGGCTCAGGACTATGGCTACACCTTC

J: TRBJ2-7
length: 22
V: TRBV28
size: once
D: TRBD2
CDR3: CASSLFRRGSPGTSGRIVEQYF
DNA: TGTGCCAGCAGTTTATTCAGGAGGGGGTCTCCCGGGACTAGCGGGAGGATAGTTGAGCAGTACTTC

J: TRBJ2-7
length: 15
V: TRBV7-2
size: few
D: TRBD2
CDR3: CASSSGGGVPYEQYF
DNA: TGTGCCAGCAGCTCGGGGGGGGGAGTACCTTACGAGCAGTACTTC

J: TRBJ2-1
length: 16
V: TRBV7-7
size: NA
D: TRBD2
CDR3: CASSPRTSGGHNEQFF
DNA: TGTGCCAGCAGCCCCCGGACTAGCGGGGGTCACAATGAGCAGTTCTTC